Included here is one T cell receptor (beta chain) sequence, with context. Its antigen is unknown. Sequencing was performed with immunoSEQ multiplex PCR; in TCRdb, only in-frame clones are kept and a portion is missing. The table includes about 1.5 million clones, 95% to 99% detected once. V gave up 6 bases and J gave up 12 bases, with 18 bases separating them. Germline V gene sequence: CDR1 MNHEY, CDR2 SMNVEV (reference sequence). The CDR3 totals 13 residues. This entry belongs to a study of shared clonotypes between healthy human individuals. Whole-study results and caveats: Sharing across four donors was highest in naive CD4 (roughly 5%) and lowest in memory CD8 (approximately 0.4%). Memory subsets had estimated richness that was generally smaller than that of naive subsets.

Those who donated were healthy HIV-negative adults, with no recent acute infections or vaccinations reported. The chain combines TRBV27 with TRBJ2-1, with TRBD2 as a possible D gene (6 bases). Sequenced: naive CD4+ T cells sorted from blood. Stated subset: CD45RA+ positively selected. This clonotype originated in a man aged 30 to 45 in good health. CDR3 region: CASRIKTRGPQFF. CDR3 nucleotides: TGTGCCAGCAGAATAAAGACTAGAGGCCCGCAGTTCTTC.